This T cell receptor beta chain was identified during a study of technical replicates of blood from a handful of donors. Generated by immunoSEQ multiplex PCR, the TCRdb table keeps only in-frame clones and is missing some. Counted here are about 75,000 clones, approximately 96% occurring once; the ten biggest clones make up roughly 0.3%. This CDR3 has 12 residues. The V end lost 0 bases, the J end lost 7 bases, and 6 bases lay between the germline ends. Germline V gene data show CDR1 as MNHEY and CDR2 as SVGAGI. The sequenced sample was T cells isolated from PBMCs. The genes are TRBV6-5 and TRBJ1-1; D is uncertain. The TCR comes from a human donor in good health. The DNA for the CDR3 is TGTGCCAGCAGTTACTCGCAGTATGAAGCTTTCTTT. Residues: CASSYSQYEAFF.